This T cell receptor (beta chain) was identified in a study of beta chain features in type 1 diabetes. Whole-study context: Sorted cells from all samples, numbering some 99,000,000, were examined.

Per the germline V gene, CDR1 is SGHTA and CDR2 is FQGTGA. The CDR3 runs 16 residues. V lost 1 base and J lost 2, with 12 bases in between. As every portion of the isolated RNA was reverse transcribed, the sequencing read expressed TCRB transcripts. Naive, central memory and regulatory T cell samples yielded roughly 3.6 million reads on average. TCRdb keeps only in-frame clones here, not all; method: immunoSEQ multiplex PCR. The table has hundreds of thousands of clones, around 12% seen once; the top ten hold less than 0.02%. Points on this clone: Its antigen is not known.

Study-wide results and caveats: In every one of the four CD4+ subsets, TCRB CDR3s were moderately but significantly shorter in Type 1 diabetes patients.

The chain has TRBV7-3 and TRBJ2-1; D is perhaps TRBD1 (5 bases). Sequencing used naive CD4+ T cells from blood. The origin of this receptor is a man aged 18 to 30 in good health. In DNA form, the CDR3 reads TGTGCCAGCAGCTTAATTGGCCAGGGTCCCTACAATGAGCAGTTCTTC. Protein: CASSLIGQGPYNEQFF.